Shown below are 32 T cell receptor beta chains from a single sample sequenced in a study of T cell repertoires in cytomegalovirus infection. MiXCR, run by TCRdb on the reads, gives a single entry per CDR3 protein. The sample includes around 450,000 distinct CDR3 sequences, approximately 33% seen only once; the top ten take roughly an eighth. Sequences were obtained from PBMCs. The receptors were sampled from a human donor in good health (CMV status not recorded). Some clones in this sample may be carry-over from other donors' samples.

Ten or more counts support this clonotype. Here the CDR3 DNA reads TGTGCCAGCAGCCCGACCCCAGACAGTCAGTGGAGGGAGACCCAGTACTTC. Translation: CASSPTPDSQWRETQYF. The chain combines TRBV7-2 with TRBJ2-5, with D perhaps assigned TRBD1 or TRBD2 (5 bases each). Germline assignment: CDR1 SGHTA and CDR2 FQGNSA. The CDR3 loop spans 17 amino acids. V was shortened by 5 bases and J by 5 bases, with 24 bases between the two germline ends.

This clonotype was found once. The chain is built from TRBV6-6 and TRBJ2-2; perhaps TRBD2 as D (5 bases). V was shortened by 7 bases and J by 1 base, with 10 bases between the two germline ends. The germline V gene encodes CDR1 MNHNY and CDR2 SVGAGI (reference sequence). This CDR3 region has 14 residues. CDR3 residues: CASKKGGNTGELFF. DNA of the CDR3: TGTGCCAGCAAAAAAGGAGGGAACACCGGGGAGCTGTTTTTT.

This clonotype has at least ten counts. V and J are TRBV5-1 and TRBJ2-3; possible D gene TRBD1, 5 bases. Germline V CDR1 and CDR2: SGHRS, YFSETQ. The CDR3 has 12 residues. The V gene lost 10 bases and the J gene lost 2 bases, with 11 bases spanning the gap. The CDR3, as DNA: TGCGCCGTCAGGGTTAACACAGATACGCAGTATTTT. Translation gives CAVRVNTDTQYF.

This clonotype was found a few times. The gene calls are TRBV7-8 and TRBJ2-7; D may be TRBD1 or TRBD2 (5 bases each). V was cut by 6 bases and J by 4 bases, with 16 bases left in between. Per germline, CDR1 SGHVS and CDR2 FQNEAQ. CDR3 length equals 14 residues. The DNA of the CDR3 is TGTGCCAGCAGGCCCCCCGGGGCCAATTACGAGCAGTACTTC. Translation gives CASRPPGANYEQYF.

V usage is TRBV28 and J usage is TRBJ1-5; D unresolved. Germline V gives CDR1 MDHEN, CDR2 SYDVKM. The CDR3 sequence is 15 residues long. V was cut by 6 bases and J by 6 bases, with 18 bases left in between. Here the CDR3 reads CASREWVSTIQPQHF. In DNA, the CDR3 is TGTGCCAGCAGAGAGTGGGTCTCGACGATTCAGCCCCAGCATTTT.

The chain combines TRBV3-1 with TRBJ2-2, with a tentative D call TRBD1 (6 bases). The CDR3 spans 14 residues. CDR1 is LGHDT, CDR2 YNNKEL, per germline (reference sequence). V was shortened by 6 bases and J by 3 bases, with 11 bases between the two germline ends. CDR3: CASRPSGDTGELFF. The CDR3 DNA reads as TGTGCCAGCAGACCGTCAGGGGACACCGGGGAGCTGTTTTTT.

This clonotype has a handful of counts. The chain joins TRBV7-6 to TRBJ2-5; D may be TRBD1 (5 bases). This CDR3 contains 17 residues. Trimming stripped 5 bases from V and 1 base from J, with 20 bases between. Germline lookup yields CDR1 SGHVS and CDR2 FNYEAQ. The CDR3 DNA sequence: TGTGCCAGCAGCCCAAGCGCAGCCAGGACATCCCAAGAGACCCAGTACTTC. It encodes CASSPSAARTSQETQYF.

The V gene is TRBV29-1, the J gene TRBJ2-7, with a weak D call TRBD1 (8 bases). CDR3 length: 15 residues. Germline loops: CDR1 SQVTM, CDR2 ANQGSEA. The V end was cut by 7 bases, the J end by 7 bases, with 26 bases between. In DNA form, the CDR3 reads TGCAGCGCCGCCCGAGGACAGGGAGGGACCAAGGAGCAGTACTTC. This sequence encodes CSAARGQGGTKEQYF.

The rearrangement joins TRBV14 to TRBJ1-1, with 9 bases matching TRBD1. Per germline, CDR1 SGHDN and CDR2 FVKESK. The junction had 2 bases not matched to a gene; V was cut back by 1 base and J by 8 bases. The CDR3 sequence is 13 residues long. CDR3 nucleotide sequence: TGTGCCAGCAGCCAAGGGGACAGGGAGGAAGCTTTCTTT. It specifies CASSQGDREEAFF.

In its sample, this clonotype was seen a few times. This chain links TRBV9 with TRBJ2-1, with 11 bases matching TRBD1. The CDR3 has 15 amino acids. The J segment lost 7 bases and the V segment lost 2 bases, leaving 5 bases of the junction unmatched. Germline V gives CDR1 SGDLS, CDR2 YYNGEE. CDR3 sequence: CASSVGTGGGNEQFF. CDR3 DNA: TGTGCCAGCAGCGTCGGGACAGGGGGAGGTAATGAGCAGTTCTTC.

This clonotype was recorded a few times. CDR3 region: CASSFRQNYEQYF. In nucleotides, the CDR3 is TGTGCCAGCAGTTTCCGACAGAACTACGAGCAGTACTTC. The V and J genes are TRBV27 and TRBJ2-7; D is possibly TRBD1 (5 bases). The CDR3 spans 13 residues. In germline, CDR1 is MNHEY, CDR2 SMNVEV (reference sequence). V was cut by 3 bases and J by 3 bases, with 9 bases left in between.

This clonotype has only a few counts. The V call is TRBV4-1, the J call TRBJ2-7, with D maybe TRBD2 (6 bases). V shed 4 bases and J shed 1 base, with 17 bases lying between them. This CDR3 comprises 16 residues. Looked up from germline, CDR1 is MGHRA and CDR2 is YSYEKL. CDR3 sequence reads: CASSRVPGAGSYEQYF. In DNA, the CDR3 is TGCGCCAGCAGCCGAGTCCCGGGAGCCGGGTCCTACGAGCAGTACTTC.

As for this clonotype: The junction departs from germline at one end; a sequencing error may be responsible. This rearrangement joins TRBV28 to TRBJ2-1; no definite D call. The CDR3 is 13 residues long. CDR1 is MDHEN, CDR2 SYDVKM, per germline. The CDR3 DNA is TGTGCCAGCAGACAGAGCTCCTACACTGAGAAGTTCTTC. Protein sequence: CASRQSSYTEKFF.

This clonotype was detected a few times. The V and J genes are TRBV7-6 and TRBJ2-1, with D perhaps TRBD2 (6 bases). Germline CDR1 and CDR2: SGHVS and FNYEAQ. Trimming removed 0 bases at V and 2 bases at J, with 20 bases between. The CDR3 runs to 19 residues. DNA for the CDR3: TGTGCCAGCAGCTTAGCCCCCGGGGGTGGGACTGGGACCTACAATGAGCAGTTCTTC. Residues: CASSLAPGGGTGTYNEQFF.

In the case of this clonotype: This could be a read error, since a much larger clone is one nucleotide away. A read error is likely, as this CDR3 ends without the conserved phenylalanine or tryptophan. The rearrangement joins TRBV7-2 to TRBJ1-2; D is perhaps TRBD1 (6 bases). Between the trimmed V and J ends, which lost 1 base and 8 bases, there was a span of 11 bases. Germline CDR1 SGHTA, CDR2 FQGNSA. CDR3 length equals 13 residues. CDR3 sequence reads: CASSLEDSRGYTS. The CDR3 DNA is TGTGCCAGCAGCTTAGAGGACAGTAGGGGCTACACCTCC.

The chain uses TRBV4-2 and TRBJ2-1; possibly TRBD1 or TRBD2 for D (5 bases each). Germline CDR1 LGHNA, CDR2 YNFKEQ. This CDR3 spans 16 amino acids. Trimming took 0 bases from V and 5 from J, leaving 14 bases between them. As DNA, the CDR3 is TGTGCCAGCAGCCAAGAAGAACTAGGGGTTAACAATGAGCAGTTCTTC. It is translated as CASSQEELGVNNEQFF.

This clonotype was counted at least ten times. This chain connects TRBV7-6 to TRBJ1-2; 12 bases are shared with TRBD1. This CDR3 region has 14 residues. Per the germline V gene, CDR1 is SGHVS and CDR2 is FNYEAQ. With V trimmed by 7 bases and J by 9 bases, 9 bases remained unmatched. CDR3 in amino acids: CASTPGTGGISYTF. In DNA form, the CDR3 reads TGTGCCAGCACCCCCGGGACAGGGGGCATTAGCTACACCTTC. Drawing the rest from reference TRBV7-6 and TRBJ1-2, the complete variable domain is GAGVSQSPRYKVTKRGQDVALRCDPISGHVSLYWYRQALGQGPEFLTYFNYEAQQDKSGLPNDRFSAERPEGSISTLTIQRTEQRDSAMYRCASTPGTGGISYTFGSGTRLTVV.

This chain joins TRBV7-9 and TRBJ2-2; D is perhaps TRBD2 (5 bases). The germline gives CDR1 SEHNR, CDR2 FQNEAQ (reference sequence). CDR3 length: 14 amino acids. Trimming stripped 7 bases from V and 3 bases from J, with 12 bases between. CDR3 sequence reads: CASNPEADTGELFF. CDR3 nucleotide sequence: TGTGCCAGCAACCCGGAGGCCGACACCGGGGAGCTGTTTTTT.

This clonotype was seen a few times. This rearrangement joins TRBV7-9 to TRBJ1-4; the D gene is possibly TRBD1 (5 bases). Trimming left V 6 bases short and J 6 bases short, with 17 bases between. Looked up from germline, CDR1 is SEHNR and CDR2 is FQNEAQ (reference sequence). The CDR3 consists of 15 residues. CDR3 in DNA: TGTGCCAGCAGTTTTTTTCACGGGACGGATGAAAAACTGTTTTTT. This codes for CASSFFHGTDEKLFF.

The rearrangement uses TRBV28 and TRBJ2-3, with D unclear. CDR1 is MDHEN, CDR2 SYDVKM, per germline. V lost 4 bases, J lost 1 base, and 9 bases lay in between. The CDR3 has 14 residues. The CDR3 sequence is CASSSHIRTDTQYF. The CDR3 region has the DNA TGTGCCAGCAGTTCCCATATACGCACAGATACGCAGTATTTT.

This clonotype was counted at least ten times. The rearrangement uses TRBV6-6 and TRBJ2-2; no clear D. Germline lookup yields CDR1 MNHNY and CDR2 SVGAGI (reference sequence). This CDR3 comprises 14 residues. V was cut by 4 bases and J by 5 bases, with 11 bases left in between. DNA of the CDR3: TGTGCCAGCAGTTCGGAACTCCCGACCGGGGAGCTGTTTTTT. It codes for CASSSELPTGELFF.

In this sample, this clonotype turned up a few times. The V and J genes are TRBV19 and TRBJ2-2; 8 bases align to TRBD1. The CDR3 is 17 residues long. Germline trimming cut 1 base from V and 0 bases from J; bases unmatched to any gene: 4. The germline gives CDR1 LNHDA, CDR2 SQIVND (reference sequence). CDR3 DNA sequence: TGTGCCAGTAGTATAGCAGGGGGCGCCGCGAACACCGGGGAGCTGTTTTTT. Amino acid sequence: CASSIAGGAANTGELFF.

This clonotype turned up a few times. This chain uses TRBV20-1 with TRBJ1-2; D may be TRBD1 (5 bases). In germline, CDR1 is DFQATT, CDR2 SNEGSKA (reference sequence). Trimming removed 0 bases from V and 3 bases from J, with 11 bases in between. This CDR3 spans 14 amino acids. The CDR3 coding sequence is TGCAGTGCTAGAGAGCTCGGGACGGACTATGGCTACACCTTC. It codes for CSARELGTDYGYTF.

The chain recombines TRBV7-9 with TRBJ2-1; a possible D gene is TRBD2 (6 bases). The CDR3 runs 14 residues. The germline CDR1 and CDR2 sequences are SEHNR and FQNEAQ (reference sequence). The V end lost 1 base, the J end lost 8 bases, and 12 bases lay between the germline ends. CDR3 in amino acids: CASSLGLAWHEQFF. The CDR3 bases are TGTGCCAGCAGCTTAGGCCTAGCGTGGCATGAGCAGTTCTTC.

With respect to this clonotype: This may arise from a read error, as a much more abundant clone is one base away. This likely comes from a read error, as the CDR3 has no conserved phenylalanine or tryptophan at its end. This chain links TRBV7-2 with TRBJ2-5; D perhaps matches TRBD2 (7 bases). Germline V CDR1 and CDR2: SGHTA, FQGNSA. The CDR3 runs to 15 residues. V was shortened by 5 bases and J by 7 bases, with 20 bases between the two germline ends. The CDR3: CASSPSAGAPGTQYL. As DNA, the CDR3 is TGTGCCAGCAGCCCGTCGGCGGGGGCCCCGGGGACCCAGTACTTA.

Ten or more counts support this clonotype. The chain carries TRBV11-2 and TRBJ2-3, with 7 positions matching TRBD2. The CDR3 loop spans 14 amino acids. Trimming removed 3 bases from V and 4 bases from J; junction bases left unmatched: 4. Germline V lookup: CDR1 SGHAT, CDR2 FQNNGV. CDR3 in amino acids: CASSFGDYSDTQYF. CDR3 nucleotides: TGTGCCAGCAGCTTTGGGGACTACTCAGATACGCAGTATTTT.

This clonotype was seen only a few times. This chain uses TRBV7-2 with TRBJ1-2; the match to TRBD1 covers 8 bases. CDR1 and CDR2 (germline): SGHTA, FQGNSA. The V and J ends lost 2 bases and 7 bases, in that order; junction bases with no gene match: 6. The CDR3 loop spans 14 amino acids. CDR3 region: CASSLQGALPGYTF. The CDR3 nucleotides are TGTGCCAGCAGCTTACAGGGGGCGCTCCCTGGCTACACCTTC.

This clonotype was seen a few times. The gene calls are TRBV20-1 and TRBJ1-1; 8 bases agree with TRBD1. This CDR3 region has 17 residues. The germline V gene encodes CDR1 DFQATT and CDR2 SNEGSKA (reference sequence). Unmatched junction bases numbered 20, after V lost 2 bases and J lost 9 bases. The CDR3 DNA sequence: TGCAGTGCTAGACCCTTAACAGGGGGAGGGTTATACGGGCAAGCTTTCTTT. Its translation: CSARPLTGGGLYGQAFF.

This clonotype was recorded at least ten times. This rearrangement joins TRBV12-5 to TRBJ1-6; D is unclear. Germline V CDR1 and CDR2: LGHNT, FRNRAP. Between the trimmed V and J ends, which lost 6 bases and 3 bases, there was a span of 12 bases. The CDR3 runs to 15 residues. The CDR3 nucleotides are TGTGCTAGTGGCGGGCCGACCAACTATAATTCACCCCTCCACTTT. It translates to CASGGPTNYNSPLHF. Based on the CDR3 plus reference TRBV12-5 and TRBJ1-6, the full variable domain is DARVTQTPRHKVTEMGQEVTMRCQPILGHNTVFWYRQTMMQGLELLAYFRNRAPLDDSGMPKDRFSAEMPDATLATLKIQPSEPRDSAVYFCASGGPTNYNSPLHFGNGTRLTVT.

This chain links TRBV9 with TRBJ2-3, with TRBD2 identical over 13 bases. J lost 3 bases, V lost 4 bases, and 20 bases had no gene match. CDR1 SGDLS and CDR2 YYNGEE come from the germline V gene. This CDR3 has 21 amino acids. The CDR3 DNA reads as TGTGCCAGCAGCCCAACTCCTACTAGCGGGGGGGGCCGTGGGGCGACAGATACGCAGTATTTT. Its protein product is CASSPTPTSGGGRGATDTQYF.

This clonotype was observed at least ten times. The chain joins TRBV7-2 to TRBJ1-1, with D possibly TRBD1 on 6 matching bases. The length of the CDR3 is 14 residues. CDR1 SGHTA and CDR2 FQGNSA come from the germline V gene. Trimming removed 2 bases at V and 6 bases at J, with 13 bases between. CDR3 protein: CASSLWGAFSEAFF. CDR3 bases: TGTGCCAGCAGCTTATGGGGGGCGTTCTCTGAAGCTTTCTTT.

The rearrangement joins TRBV10-2 to TRBJ2-7; D is unresolved. The CDR3 extends over 16 amino acids. V was clipped by 4 bases and J by 0 bases, with 16 bases between them. Germline CDR1 and CDR2: WSHSY and SAAADI. The CDR3 DNA sequence: TGCGCCAGCAGTGTTCACCTGGAGCCAAGCTCCTACGAGCAGTACTTC. As protein: CASSVHLEPSSYEQYF.